The entry that follows covers one TCR beta chain sequence. What it recognizes is unknown. This entry belongs to a study of beta chain features in type 1 diabetes. Sequencing targeted expressed TCRB transcripts, as all isolated RNA had been reverse transcribed. Generated by immunoSEQ multiplex PCR, the TCRdb table keeps only in-frame clones and is missing some. The sample records some 180,000 clones, approximately 13% being singletons. Study observations and caveats: More deletions and fewer insertions at VDJ junctions were found in patients with type 1 diabetes.

Sequencing was done on a sample of central memory CD4+ T cells from blood. This receptor was taken from a woman under 30 in good health.

The CDR3 reads CASSLSEQRGRDEQFF. In DNA form, the CDR3 reads TGTGCCAGCAGCTTATCCGAGCAGCGGGGGAGGGATGAGCAGTTCTTC. The gene calls are TRBV7-3 and TRBJ2-1; 8 bases fit TRBD2. Per the germline V gene, CDR1 is SGHTA and CDR2 is FQGTGA. This CDR3 has 16 residues. With 2 bases clipped from V and 8 bases from J, the junction kept 11 bases outside the gene matches.